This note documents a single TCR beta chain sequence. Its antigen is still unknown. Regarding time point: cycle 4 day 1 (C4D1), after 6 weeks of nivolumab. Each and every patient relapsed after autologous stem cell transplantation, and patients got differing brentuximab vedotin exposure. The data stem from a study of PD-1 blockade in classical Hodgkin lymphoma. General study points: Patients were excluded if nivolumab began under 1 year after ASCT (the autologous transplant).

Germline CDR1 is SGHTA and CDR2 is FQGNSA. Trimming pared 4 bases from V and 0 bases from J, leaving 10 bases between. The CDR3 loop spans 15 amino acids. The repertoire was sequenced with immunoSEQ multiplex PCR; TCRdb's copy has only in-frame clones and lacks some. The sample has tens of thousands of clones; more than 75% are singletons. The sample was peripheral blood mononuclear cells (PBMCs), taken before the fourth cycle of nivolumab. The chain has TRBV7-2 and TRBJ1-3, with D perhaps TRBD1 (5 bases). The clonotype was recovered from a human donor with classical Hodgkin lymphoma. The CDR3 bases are TGTGCCAGCAGCTGGCGGGGACTCTCTGGAAACACCATATATTTT. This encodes CASSWRGLSGNTIYF.